This T cell receptor beta chain was identified during a study of T cell responses to AZD1222 COVID-19 vaccine. Profiled with immunoSEQ multiplex PCR; TCRdb holds only in-frame clones, not every one. This repertoire shows fewer than 120,000 clones, over 75% found once; its top ten account for 4% to 5%. V gave up 1 base and J gave up 0 bases, with 7 bases separating them. Per germline, CDR1 MGHRA and CDR2 YSYEKL. The length of the CDR3 is 15 residues. Here the sequenced sample was peripheral blood, taken on day 0 of AZD1222 vaccination. The chain links TRBV4-1 to TRBJ1-3; D unclear. The receptor was derived from an adult in good health. In DNA form, the CDR3 reads TGCGCCAGCAGCCAAGCTGCTAGCTCTGGAAACACCATATATTTT. Its protein is CASSQAASSGNTIYF.